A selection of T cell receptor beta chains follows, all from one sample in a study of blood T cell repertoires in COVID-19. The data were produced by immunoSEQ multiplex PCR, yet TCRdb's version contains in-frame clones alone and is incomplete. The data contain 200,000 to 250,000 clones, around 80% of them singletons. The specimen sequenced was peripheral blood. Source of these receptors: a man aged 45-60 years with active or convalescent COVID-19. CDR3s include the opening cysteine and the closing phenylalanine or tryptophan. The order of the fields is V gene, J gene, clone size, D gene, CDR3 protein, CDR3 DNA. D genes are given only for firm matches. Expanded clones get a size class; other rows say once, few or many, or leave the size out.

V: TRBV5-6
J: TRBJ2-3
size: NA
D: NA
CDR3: CASSSRGSRDTDTQYF
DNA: TGTGCCAGCAGCTCGAGAGGGAGCCGTGACACAGATACGCAGTATTTT

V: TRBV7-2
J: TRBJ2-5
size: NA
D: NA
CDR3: CASSPGQWETQYF
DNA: TGTGCCAGCAGCCCAGGTCAGTGGGAGACCCAGTACTTC

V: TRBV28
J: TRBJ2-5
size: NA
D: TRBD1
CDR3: CASSLPGTGLKTQYF
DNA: TGTGCCAGCAGCCTTCCCGGGACAGGATTAAAAACCCAGTACTTC

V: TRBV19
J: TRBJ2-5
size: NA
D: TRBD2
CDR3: CASKLAGVETQYF
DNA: TGTGCCAGTAAACTAGCGGGAGTAGAGACCCAGTACTTC

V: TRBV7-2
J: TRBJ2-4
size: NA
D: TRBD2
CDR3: CASSGGLTSVTNIQYF
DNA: TGTGCCAGCAGTGGAGGCCTGACTAGCGTGACAAACATTCAGTACTTC

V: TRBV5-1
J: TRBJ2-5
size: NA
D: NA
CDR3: CASSSYLTEKETQYF
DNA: TGCGCCAGCAGCTCCTACCTGACAGAAAAAGAGACCCAGTACTTC

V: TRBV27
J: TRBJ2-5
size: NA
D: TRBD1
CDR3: CARGQGAIETQYF
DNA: TGTGCCAGGGGACAGGGGGCTATCGAGACCCAGTACTTC

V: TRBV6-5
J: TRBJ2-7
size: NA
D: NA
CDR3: CASPPGIGMGEQYF
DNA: TGTGCCAGCCCACCCGGGATAGGGATGGGCGAGCAGTACTTC

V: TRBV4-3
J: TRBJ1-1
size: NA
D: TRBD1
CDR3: CASSQEGGRAGGWIGTEAFF
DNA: TGCGCCAGCAGCCAAGAAGGGGGGCGGGCAGGGGGCTGGATTGGCACTGAAGCTTTCTTT

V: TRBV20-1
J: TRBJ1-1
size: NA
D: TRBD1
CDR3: CSASSRGQDTEAFF
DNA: TGCAGTGCTAGTAGCAGGGGGCAGGACACTGAAGCTTTCTTT

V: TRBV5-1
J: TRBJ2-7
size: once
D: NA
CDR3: CASSLGHSSYEQYF
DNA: TGCGCCAGCAGCTTGGGACATAGCTCCTACGAGCAGTACTTC

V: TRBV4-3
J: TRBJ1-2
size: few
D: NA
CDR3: CASSQNPGYYGYTF
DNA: TGCGCCAGCAGCCAGAACCCAGGGTACTATGGCTACACCTTC

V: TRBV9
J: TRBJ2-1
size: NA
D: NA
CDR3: CASSAKSQQRYNEQFF
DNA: TGTGCCAGCAGCGCCAAAAGTCAGCAGCGGTACAATGAGCAGTTCTTC

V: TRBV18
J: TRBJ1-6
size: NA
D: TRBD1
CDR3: CASSARQGDNSPLHF
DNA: TGTGCCAGCTCAGCCCGACAGGGAGATAATTCACCCCTCCACTTT

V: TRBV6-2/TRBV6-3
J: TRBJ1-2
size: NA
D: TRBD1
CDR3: CASSWDRRLANYGYTF
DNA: TGTGCCAGCAGTTGGGACAGGAGACTAGCTAACTATGGCTACACCTTC

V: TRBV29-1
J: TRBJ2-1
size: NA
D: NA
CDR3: CSVTRLTPLDEQFF
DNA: TGCAGCGTGACGAGACTCACCCCCCTCGATGAGCAGTTCTTC

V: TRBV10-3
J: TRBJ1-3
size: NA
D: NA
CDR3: CAISANREAGNTIYF
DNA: TGTGCCATCAGTGCCAACAGGGAAGCTGGAAACACCATATATTTT

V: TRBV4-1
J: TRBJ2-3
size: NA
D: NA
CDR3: CASSLVLRGPDTQYF
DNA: TGCGCCAGCAGCCTCGTCCTACGCGGCCCAGATACGCAGTATTTT

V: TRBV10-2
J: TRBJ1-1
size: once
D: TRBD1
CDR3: CASSATGGAGTEAFF
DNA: TGCGCCAGCAGTGCGACAGGGGGCGCGGGCACTGAAGCTTTCTTT

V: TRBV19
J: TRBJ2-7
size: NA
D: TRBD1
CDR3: CASSSGTGPYEQYF
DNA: TGTGCCAGTAGTTCCGGGACAGGTCCCTACGAGCAGTACTTC

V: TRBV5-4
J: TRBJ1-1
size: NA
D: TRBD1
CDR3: CASSLVNRGIDTEAFF
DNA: TGTGCCAGCAGCTTGGTAAACAGGGGTATTGACACTGAAGCTTTCTTT

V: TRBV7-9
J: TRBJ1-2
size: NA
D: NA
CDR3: CASSLAGAYGYTF
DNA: TGTGCCAGCAGCTTAGCGGGGGCGTATGGCTACACCTTC

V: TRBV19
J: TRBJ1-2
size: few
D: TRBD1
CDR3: CASSFGTGAYSYGYTF
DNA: TGTGCCAGTAGTTTCGGGACAGGGGCCTATTCCTATGGCTACACCTTC

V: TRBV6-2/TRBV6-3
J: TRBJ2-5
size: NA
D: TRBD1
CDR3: CASSYSLGDRDGETQYF
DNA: TGTGCCAGCAGTTACTCGTTAGGGGACAGGGATGGGGAGACCCAGTACTTC

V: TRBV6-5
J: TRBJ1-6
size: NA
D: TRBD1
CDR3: CASSYWTGGNNSPLHF
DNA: TGTGCCAGCAGTTATTGGACAGGGGGCAATAATTCACCCCTCCACTTT

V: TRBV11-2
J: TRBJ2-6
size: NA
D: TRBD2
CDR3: CASSRASGPTSGANVLTF
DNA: TGTGCCAGCAGCCGGGCTAGCGGGCCTACGTCTGGGGCCAACGTCCTGACTTTC

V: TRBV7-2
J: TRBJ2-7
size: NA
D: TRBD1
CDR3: CASSTGQGARYEQYF
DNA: TGTGCCAGCAGCACGGGACAGGGGGCGCGGTACGAGCAGTACTTC

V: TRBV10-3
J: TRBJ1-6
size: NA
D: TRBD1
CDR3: CAISGDRGRSPLHF
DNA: TGTGCCATCAGTGGGGACAGGGGTCGCTCACCCCTCCACTTT

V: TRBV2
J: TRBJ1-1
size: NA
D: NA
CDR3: CASRYMISNTEAFF
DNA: TGTGCCTCTCGGTATATGATTTCGAACACTGAAGCTTTCTTT

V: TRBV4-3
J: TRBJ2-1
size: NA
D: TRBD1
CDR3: CASSPDRERNEQFF
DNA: TGCGCCAGCAGCCCGGACAGGGAGCGCAATGAGCAGTTCTTC

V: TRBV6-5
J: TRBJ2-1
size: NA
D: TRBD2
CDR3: CASGREGSYNEQFF
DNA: TGTGCCAGCGGGCGGGAGGGTTCCTACAATGAGCAGTTCTTC

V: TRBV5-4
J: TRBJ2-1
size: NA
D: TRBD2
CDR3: CASSFSLAGGYEQFF
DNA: TGTGCCAGCAGCTTTAGCCTAGCGGGAGGCTATGAGCAGTTCTTC

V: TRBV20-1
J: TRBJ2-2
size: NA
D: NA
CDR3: CSASLPGELFF
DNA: TGCAGTGCTAGTCTCCCGGGGGAGCTGTTTTTT

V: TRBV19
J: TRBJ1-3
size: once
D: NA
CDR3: CASSVEGNTIYF
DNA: TGTGCCAGTAGCGTCGAGGGAAACACCATATATTTT

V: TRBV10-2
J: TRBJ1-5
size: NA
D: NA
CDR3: CASRGGQLNQPQHF
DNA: TGCGCCAGCAGGGGGGGGCAGCTCAATCAGCCCCAGCATTTT

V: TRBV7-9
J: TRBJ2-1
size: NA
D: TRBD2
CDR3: CASSLGLAGVYNEQFF
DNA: TGTGCCAGCAGCTTAGGCCTAGCGGGAGTCTACAATGAGCAGTTCTTC

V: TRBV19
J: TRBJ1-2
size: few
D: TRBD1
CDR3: CASSIQGASNYGYTF
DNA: TGTGCCAGTAGTATACAGGGGGCAAGCAACTATGGCTACACCTTC

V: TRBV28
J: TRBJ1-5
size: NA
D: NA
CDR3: CASSSRTARQPQHF
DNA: TGTGCCAGCAGTTCTCGGACAGCCAGGCAGCCCCAGCATTTT

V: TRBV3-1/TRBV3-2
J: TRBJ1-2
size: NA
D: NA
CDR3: CASSHHRENGYTF
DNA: TGTGCCAGCAGCCACCACAGGGAGAACGGCTACACCTTC

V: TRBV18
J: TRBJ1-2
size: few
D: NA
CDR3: CASSEVVYGYTF
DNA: TGTGCCAGCTCCGAGGTTGTCTATGGCTACACCTTC

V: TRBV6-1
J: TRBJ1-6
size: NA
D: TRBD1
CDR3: CASSDKGATPLHF
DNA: TGTGCCAGCAGTGATAAGGGGGCAACACCCCTCCACTTT

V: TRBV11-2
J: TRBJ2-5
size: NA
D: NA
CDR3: CASSLVKGGVETQYF
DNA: TGTGCCAGCAGCTTAGTTAAGGGGGGGGTTGAGACCCAGTACTTC

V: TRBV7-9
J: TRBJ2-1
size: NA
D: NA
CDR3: CASSQERSSYNEQFF
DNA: TGTGCCAGCAGCCAAGAGCGGAGCTCCTACAATGAGCAGTTCTTC

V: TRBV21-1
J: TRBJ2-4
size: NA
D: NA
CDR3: CASSKGPPFPLVKNIQYF
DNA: TGTGCCAGCAGCAAAGGGCCCCCTTTCCCCCTGGTCAAAAACATTCAGTACTTC

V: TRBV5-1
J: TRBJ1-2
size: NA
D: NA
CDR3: CASSLGIGGNYGYTF
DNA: TGCGCCAGCAGCTTGGGGATTGGGGGGAACTATGGCTACACCTTC

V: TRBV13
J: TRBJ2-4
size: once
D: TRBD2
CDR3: CASSLSGGVAKNIQYF
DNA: TGTGCCAGCAGCTTAAGCGGGGGGGTAGCCAAAAACATTCAGTACTTC

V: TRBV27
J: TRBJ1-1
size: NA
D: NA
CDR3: CASSLIQGNTEAFF
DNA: TGTGCCAGCAGTTTAATACAGGGGAACACTGAAGCTTTCTTT

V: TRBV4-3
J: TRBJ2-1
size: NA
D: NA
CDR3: CASSAENYNEQFF
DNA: TGCGCCAGCAGTGCCGAGAATTACAATGAGCAGTTCTTC

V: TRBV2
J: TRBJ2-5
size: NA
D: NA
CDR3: CASSPGAGETQYF
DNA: TGTGCCAGCTCCCCAGGGGCCGGAGAGACCCAGTACTTC

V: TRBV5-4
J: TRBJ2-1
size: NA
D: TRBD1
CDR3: CASSSGTGGGYNEQFF
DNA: TGTGCCAGCAGCTCCGGGACAGGGGGCGGGTACAATGAGCAGTTCTTC

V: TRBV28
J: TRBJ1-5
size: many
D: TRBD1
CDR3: CASSPRDRGGQPQHF
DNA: TGTGCCAGCAGTCCCAGGGACAGGGGAGGTCAGCCCCAGCATTTT

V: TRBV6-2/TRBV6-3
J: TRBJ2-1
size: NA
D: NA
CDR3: CASSPTGRGVGEQFF
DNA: TGTGCCAGCAGCCCCACAGGGAGGGGGGTCGGTGAGCAGTTCTTC

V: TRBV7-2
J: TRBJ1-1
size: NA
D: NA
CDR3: CASSLSARDTEAFF
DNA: TGTGCCAGCAGCTTATCTGCCAGGGATACTGAAGCTTTCTTT

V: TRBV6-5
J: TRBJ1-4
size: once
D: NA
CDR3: CASSSNPGTTNEKLFF
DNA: TGTGCCAGCAGTTCGAACCCAGGGACAACTAATGAAAAACTGTTTTTT

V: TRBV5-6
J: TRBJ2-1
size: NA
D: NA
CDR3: CASSRAGLVGYNEQFF
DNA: TGTGCCAGCAGCCGGGCGGGGTTAGTCGGATACAATGAGCAGTTCTTC